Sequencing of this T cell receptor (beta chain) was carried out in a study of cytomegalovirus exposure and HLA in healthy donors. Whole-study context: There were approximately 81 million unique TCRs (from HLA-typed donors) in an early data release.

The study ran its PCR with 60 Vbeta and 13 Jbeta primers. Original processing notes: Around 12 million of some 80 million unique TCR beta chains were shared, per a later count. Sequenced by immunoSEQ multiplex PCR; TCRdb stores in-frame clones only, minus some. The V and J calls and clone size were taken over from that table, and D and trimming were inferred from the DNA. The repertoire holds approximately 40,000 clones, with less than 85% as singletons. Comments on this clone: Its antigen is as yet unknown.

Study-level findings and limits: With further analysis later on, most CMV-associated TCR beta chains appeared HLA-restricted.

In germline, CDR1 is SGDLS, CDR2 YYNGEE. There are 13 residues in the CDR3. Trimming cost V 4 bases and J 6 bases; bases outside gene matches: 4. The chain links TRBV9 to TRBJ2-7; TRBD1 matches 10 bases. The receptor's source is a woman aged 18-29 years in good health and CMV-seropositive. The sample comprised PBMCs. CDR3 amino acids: CASSPRTGGEQYF. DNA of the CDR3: TGTGCCAGCAGCCCTCGGACAGGGGGCGAGCAGTACTTC.